Below, 27 T cell receptor beta chains from the same sample are listed, as sequenced in a study of blood T cell repertoires in COVID-19. Sequenced by immunoSEQ multiplex PCR; TCRdb stores in-frame clones only, minus some. This sample yields over 110,000 clones, of which 80% to 90% are seen a single time; 1.5% to 2% belongs to the top ten. Sample: peripheral blood. Source of these receptors: a woman between 50 and 59 years old with acute or convalescent COVID-19.

The chain joins TRBV27 to TRBJ1-6; 9 bases agree with TRBD1. Germline values: CDR1 MNHEY, CDR2 SMNVEV (reference sequence). The CDR3 length is 15 residues. Losses at the gene ends were 3 bases for V and 8 bases for J; bases not matched to a gene: 5. The CDR3 reads CASSFSTGGDSPLHF. Written as DNA, the CDR3 is TGTGCCAGCAGTTTTTCGACAGGGGGTGATTCACCCCTCCACTTT.

The chain joins TRBV18 to TRBJ2-1; the D gene is possibly TRBD2 (6 bases). Germline V gene data show CDR1 as KGHSH and CDR2 as LQKENI. The CDR3 consists of 15 residues. With 3 bases removed from V and 0 bases from J, the gap between germline ends came to 9 bases. The CDR3 DNA follows: TGTGCCAGCTCACCGGCTAGCGTCTCCTACAATGAGCAGTTCTTC. Amino acids: CASSPASVSYNEQFF.

J is TRBJ2-1 and V is TRBV4-1, with D possibly TRBD2 on 7 matching bases. The CDR3 has 15 amino acids. The V gene's germline CDR1 is MGHRA and CDR2 YSYEKL. Trimming pared 4 bases from V and 5 bases from J, leaving 15 bases between. The CDR3 protein is CASSPQGGGNNEQFF. The CDR3 DNA follows: TGCGCCAGCAGCCCCCAAGGGGGGGGAAACAATGAGCAGTTCTTC.

J is TRBJ2-7 and V is TRBV2, with TRBD1 identical over 10 bases. There are 13 residues in the CDR3. Germline V CDR1 and CDR2: SNHLY, FYNNEI. After removal of 10 bases from V and 4 bases from J, the junction contained 7 bases not matched to a gene. The chain's CDR3 is CATTGTGEYEQYF. For the CDR3, the DNA is TGTGCCACCACCGGGACAGGGGAGTACGAGCAGTACTTC.

This clone has just a few counts. This chain links TRBV28 with TRBJ2-3; no clear D gene. Germline V gene lookup returns CDR1 MDHEN and CDR2 SYDVKM. With 5 bases removed from V and 8 bases from J, the gap between germline ends came to 11 bases. The CDR3 runs 12 residues. The CDR3 spells CASSPPGGTQYF. The DNA of the CDR3 is TGTGCCAGCAGTCCACCAGGTGGTACGCAGTATTTT.

The sample holds one count of this clone. The CDR3 coding sequence is TGTGCCAGCAGTTTACAGGGAGGTGTGGAGGAGCAGTACTTC. This gives the protein CASSLQGGVEEQYF. The chain joins TRBV27 to TRBJ2-7; TRBD2 is a possible D gene (6 bases). Trimming shortened V by 2 bases and J by 7 bases, and 15 bases separated the two germline ends. The CDR3 extends over 14 amino acids. Looked up from germline, CDR1 is MNHEY and CDR2 is SMNVEV (reference sequence).

The chain links TRBV29-1 to TRBJ1-2; D not certain. The CDR3 length is 10 residues. CDR1 and CDR2 from the germline V gene are SQVTM and ANQGSEA. V was pared by 5 bases and J by 4 bases, with 5 bases between. CDR3: CSVSGYGYTF. As DNA, the CDR3 is TGCAGCGTTTCGGGCTATGGCTACACCTTC.

A word on this clone: The junction shows a germline mismatch at one end, possibly a read error. This chain links TRBV2 with TRBJ2-5, with TRBD2 matching 8 bases. The germline CDR1 and CDR2 sequences are SNHLY and FYNNEI. The CDR3 runs 15 residues. The CDR3 DNA follows: TGTGCCAGCAGTCAAGCTAGCGGGTCCCGGGAGACCCAGTACTTC. Translation: CASSQASGSRETQYF.

This rearrangement joins TRBV7-2 to TRBJ2-5; tentative D call: TRBD1 (5 bases). Germline CDR1 and CDR2: SGHTA and FQGNSA. Trimming took off 3 bases at V and 2 bases at J, with 22 bases between the two ends. This CDR3 has 18 residues. The CDR3 loop reads CASSLVVVLGARQETQYF. CDR3 DNA sequence: TGTGCCAGCAGCTTGGTTGTTGTCCTAGGGGCTAGACAAGAGACCCAGTACTTC.

The V call is TRBV6-5, the J call TRBJ1-2; TRBD1 aligns across 8 bases. The junction had 3 bases not matched to a gene; V was cut back by 4 bases and J by 5 bases. Germline CDR1 reads MNHEY; CDR2 reads SVGAGI. The CDR3 contains 13 residues. CDR3 loop: CASSWDRQYGYTF. The CDR3 nucleotides are TGTGCCAGCAGTTGGGACAGGCAATATGGCTACACCTTC.

This chain uses TRBV7-6 with TRBJ2-7; 8 nucleotides agree with TRBD2. This CDR3 contains 15 residues. Germline CDR1 is SGHVS and CDR2 is FNYEAQ. Germline trimming cut 6 bases from V and 6 bases from J; bases unmatched to any gene: 13. CDR3 in amino acids: CASSHEREISGEQYF. CDR3 coding DNA: TGTGCCAGCAGTCATGAGCGGGAGATCTCCGGCGAGCAGTACTTC.

J is TRBJ2-1 and V is TRBV10-2; 7 bases align to TRBD2. CDR1 and CDR2 from the germline V gene are WSHSY and SAAADI. J was trimmed by 10 bases and V by 8 bases; bases with no gene match: 14. The CDR3 sequence is 14 residues long. The CDR3 coding sequence is TGCGCCAGCTACCTGGGGGGGGAGGGCCGAGAGCAGTTCTTC. Translating it yields CASYLGGEGREQFF.

This clone appeared once. CDR3 sequence (DNA): TGTGCCAGTAGTATCGGGACAGGGCTCAATGAGCAGTTCTTC. This sequence encodes CASSIGTGLNEQFF. The V and J genes are TRBV19 and TRBJ2-1, with TRBD1 identical over 9 bases. This CDR3 has 14 residues. The V gene's germline CDR1 is LNHDA and CDR2 SQIVND (reference sequence). V was pared by 3 bases and J by 6 bases, with 3 bases of the junction left unmatched.

V gene TRBV5-1 combines with J gene TRBJ2-7; 13 positions match TRBD2. J gave up 5 bases and V 3 bases, and 8 bases lay outside the gene matches. Germline assignment: CDR1 SGHRS and CDR2 YFSETQ. The CDR3 length is 16 residues. The CDR3 spells CASSYWTSGSTDEQYF. Written as DNA, the CDR3 is TGCGCCAGCAGCTACTGGACTAGCGGGAGTACTGACGAGCAGTACTTC.

J is TRBJ2-7 and V is TRBV28; D is perhaps TRBD1 (5 bases). Trimming cost V 5 bases and J 2 bases, with 10 bases left between them. This CDR3 region has 13 residues. Per germline, CDR1 MDHEN and CDR2 SYDVKM. DNA for the CDR3: TGTGCCAGCAGTGGAGACAGTACCTACGAGCAGTACTTC. Its translation: CASSGDSTYEQYF.

The chain is built from TRBV15 and TRBJ2-5; TRBD2 matches at 9 bases. Germline CDR1 LNHNV, CDR2 YYDKDF (reference sequence). This CDR3 contains 16 residues. V lost 6 bases, J lost 2 bases, and 10 bases stayed unmatched. The CDR3 reads CATRGGLGLAQETQYF. For the CDR3, the DNA is TGTGCCACCAGGGGCGGGTTGGGACTAGCTCAAGAGACCCAGTACTTC.

This chain uses TRBV6-6 with TRBJ2-7, with 7 bases matching TRBD1. With 5 bases clipped from V and 3 bases from J, the junction kept 4 bases outside the gene matches. Germline V gives CDR1 MNHNY, CDR2 SVGAGI (reference sequence). The CDR3 has 13 residues. CDR3 residues: CASSPGQYYEQYF. The CDR3 nucleotides are TGTGCCAGCAGTCCGGGACAGTACTACGAGCAGTACTTC.

V usage is TRBV29-1 and J usage is TRBJ2-1; TRBD2 agrees at 15 bases. After removal of 8 bases from V and 6 bases from J, the junction contained 5 bases not matched to a gene. Germline values: CDR1 SQVTM, CDR2 ANQGSEA. The CDR3 spans 14 residues. CDR3 region: CSLGLAGGSNEQFF. CDR3 nucleotides: TGCAGCCTCGGACTAGCGGGAGGGTCCAATGAGCAGTTCTTC.

The CDR3 loop reads CASSLGQDYYGYTF. For the CDR3, the DNA is TGCGCCAGCAGCTTGGGACAGGATTATTATGGCTACACCTTC. This rearrangement joins TRBV5-1 to TRBJ1-2, with D possibly matching TRBD1 (6 bases). Germline V gene lookup returns CDR1 SGHRS and CDR2 YFSETQ. The V gene lost 0 bases and the J gene lost 5 bases, with 11 bases spanning the gap. The CDR3 length is 14 residues.

This clone has only one observation. The chain links TRBV7-2 to TRBJ2-1; 7 bases agree with TRBD2. J lost 8 bases, V lost 5 bases, and 3 bases had no gene match. Germline CDR1 reads SGHTA; CDR2 reads FQGNSA. This CDR3 is 12 amino acids long. This CDR3 reads CASSLLAYEQFF. CDR3 nucleotides: TGTGCCAGCAGCCTACTAGCGTATGAGCAGTTCTTC.

To note about this clone: Within the sample, other DNA sequences also encode this same CDR3. This chain uses TRBV20-1 with TRBJ1-2; 9 bases align to TRBD1. Germline trimming cut 6 bases from V and 5 bases from J; bases unmatched to any gene: 1. The CDR3 has 11 residues. Germline V CDR1 and CDR2: DFQATT, SNEGSKA (reference sequence). CDR3 DNA: TGCAGTGCAGGGACAGGGTATGGCTACACCTTC. Amino acids: CSAGTGYGYTF.

This clone is a singleton in its sample. This chain uses TRBV5-6 with TRBJ1-1; D is uncertain. The V gene's germline CDR1 is SGHDT and CDR2 YYEEEE. The germline V and J ends were trimmed by 4 bases and 1 base, with 11 bases remaining between them. This CDR3 is 14 amino acids long. The CDR3 protein is CASSPPAGNTEAFF. The CDR3 nucleotides read TGTGCCAGCAGCCCGCCGGCGGGGAACACTGAAGCTTTCTTT. The entire variable domain, with the rest obtained from reference TRBV5-6 and TRBJ1-1, is as follows: DAGVTQSPTHLIKTRGQQVTLRCSPKSGHDTVSWYQQALGQGPQFIFQYYEEEERQRGNFPDRFSGHQFPNYSSELNVNALLLGDSALYLCASSPPAGNTEAFFGQGTRLTVV.

This chain uses TRBV5-1 with TRBJ2-3, with no clear D. This CDR3 is built from 15 residues. Between the trimmed V and J ends, which lost 5 bases and 2 bases, there was a span of 15 bases. Germline V gene data show CDR1 as SGHRS and CDR2 as YFSETQ. CDR3 coding DNA: TGCGCCAGCAGTCTCGCCCGGGTCAACACAGATACGCAGTATTTT. Its translation is CASSLARVNTDTQYF.

V usage is TRBV4-1 and J usage is TRBJ2-5; perhaps TRBD1 as D (5 bases). The CDR3 sequence is 15 residues long. Per germline, CDR1 MGHRA and CDR2 YSYEKL. The V end was cut by 1 base, the J end by 2 bases, with 11 bases between. DNA of the CDR3: TGCGCCAGCAGCCAAGTGGGCGCAGGGCAAGAGACCCAGTACTTC. It specifies CASSQVGAGQETQYF.

The V call is TRBV6-5, the J call TRBJ2-3; 10 positions match TRBD1. The CDR3 has 15 amino acids. CDR1 and CDR2 from the germline V gene are MNHEY and SVGAGI. The J segment lost 0 bases and the V segment lost 4 bases, leaving 1 base of the junction unmatched. CDR3 DNA: TGTGCCAGCAGTTCGGGACAGGGGAGCACAGATACGCAGTATTTT. It is translated as CASSSGQGSTDTQYF.

This clone came up a few times. The chain employs TRBV12-3 or TRBV12-4 and TRBJ1-1; D not resolved. CDR3 length: 13 residues. The ends were cut back, 2 bases at V and 8 bases at J, with 12 bases in the middle. This CDR3 reads CASSLSPRAEAFF. In nucleotides, the CDR3 is TGTGCCAGCAGTTTAAGCCCGAGGGCGGAAGCTTTCTTT.

V gene TRBV27 combines with J gene TRBJ1-1, with D maybe TRBD1 (5 bases). The CDR3 runs to 18 residues. V lost 2 bases, J lost 6 bases, and 25 bases lay in between. CDR1 is MNHEY, CDR2 SMNVEV, per germline (reference sequence). The CDR3 bases are TGTGCCAGCAGTTTAAACAGGAGGGGCTCAAGAACACGATCTGAAGCTTTCTTT. This encodes CASSLNRRGSRTRSEAFF.